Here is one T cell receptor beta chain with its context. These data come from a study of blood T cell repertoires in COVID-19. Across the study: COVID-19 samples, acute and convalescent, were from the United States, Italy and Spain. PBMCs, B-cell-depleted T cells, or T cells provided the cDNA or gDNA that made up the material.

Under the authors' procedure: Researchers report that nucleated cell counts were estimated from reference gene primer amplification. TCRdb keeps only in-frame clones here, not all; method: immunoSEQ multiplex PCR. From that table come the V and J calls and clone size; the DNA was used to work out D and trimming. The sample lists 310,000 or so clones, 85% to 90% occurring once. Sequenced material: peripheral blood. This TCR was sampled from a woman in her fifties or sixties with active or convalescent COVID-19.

As DNA, the CDR3 is TGTGCCACCAGTGCCTTCTTAGGGGCCGGGGCCAACGTCCTGACTTTC. Amino acid sequence: CATSAFLGAGANVLTF. This sequence joins TRBV24-1 and TRBJ2-6, with D possibly being TRBD1 (5 bases). The CDR3 spans 16 residues. The germline CDR1 and CDR2 sequences are KGHDR and SFDVKD. Deletions cut 5 bases from V and 4 bases from J, with 14 bases between.